This T cell receptor beta chain was captured by sequencing in a study of OX40 agonist ivuxolimab in advanced cancers. The repertoire was sequenced with immunoSEQ multiplex PCR; TCRdb's copy has only in-frame clones and lacks some. The profile shows under 80,000 clones, around 85% of them singletons. Worth noting for this clone: The antigen is not known.

V was shortened by 7 bases and J by 10 bases, with 19 bases between the two germline ends. The germline gives CDR1 LNHDA, CDR2 SQIVND (reference sequence). The CDR3 totals 13 residues. Whole-study findings and limits: Among the nonresponders, some also had low normalized T-cell clonal expansion.

The clonotype originates from an adult with an advanced solid tumor such as melanoma, head and neck, liver or kidney cancer. The sequenced sample was CD4+ or CD8+ T cells sorted from blood, obtained in a trial of the OX40 agonist ivuxolimab. V usage is TRBV19 and J usage is TRBJ1-2, with D possibly matching TRBD1 (5 bases). The CDR3: CASTRGGDYDYTF. CDR3 bases: TGTGCCAGTACCCGTGGGGGGGACTACGACTACACCTTC.